This TCR beta chain was sequenced during a study of early T cells in non-severe SARS-CoV-2 infection. About the research overall: Whole-blood bulk RNA, unsorted, was sequenced, and chains were unpaired. Study conclusions and caveats: Private and CD4 specificities were missed by VDJdb matching, skewed to anti-spike CD8.

Individual cDNA molecules each received unique molecular identifiers attached to them. TCRdb re-called the 5' RACE reads with MiXCR, one entry per CDR3 protein. The sample lists tens of thousands of distinct CDR3 sequences; roughly 9% were seen once. CDR3 length: 15 residues. V shed 3 bases and J shed 0 bases, with 9 bases lying between them. Germline assignment: CDR1 KGHSH and CDR2 LQKENI. Concerning this clonotype itself: Its antigen is not known.

The J gene is TRBJ2-1, the V gene TRBV18; no reliable D call. Source: whole blood, taken at baseline. The TCR comes from an adult who was a healthcare worker with PCR-confirmed SARS-CoV-2 infection or an uninfected control (not recorded which). CDR3 coding DNA: TGTGCCAGCTCACCGGTCATGAGCTCCTACAATGAGCAGTTCTTC. Translating it yields CASSPVMSSYNEQFF.